Listed below are T cell receptor beta chains from one sample, sequenced in a study of shared clonotypes between healthy human individuals. Produced via immunoSEQ multiplex PCR; TCRdb's table is partial and in-frame only. The table includes 2 million to 2.5 million clones, 95% detected once. The sequencing input was naive CD4+ T cells sorted from blood. Receptors were obtained from a man aged 18 to 35 in good health. Each CDR3 is given with its conserved first and last residue. Fields, in order: V gene, D gene, J gene, clone size, CDR3 DNA, CDR3 protein. D genes are given only for firm matches. A row's size may be missing; if present it is once, few, many or a size class.

TRBV5-1	NA	TRBJ1-4	once	TGCGCCAGCAGCTTGACTGCAACTAATGAAAAACTGTTTTTT	CASSLTATNEKLFF
TRBV5-1	NA	TRBJ2-2	NA	TGCGCCAGCAGCTTAGAAGGGGCCAACACCGGGGAGCTGTTTTTT	CASSLEGANTGELFF
TRBV12-5	NA	TRBJ1-2	NA	TGTGCTAGTGCCCCAGGGACTTCCCCAAGAGACGGCTACACCTTC	CASAPGTSPRDGYTF
TRBV29-1	TRBD2	TRBJ2-1	once	TGCAGCGTAACCGGGACTAGCGGGTTCGATGAGCAGTTCTTC	CSVTGTSGFDEQFF
TRBV7-9	NA	TRBJ2-5	NA	TGTGCCAGCAGCTACCGACAGGATGGCGAGACCCAGTACTTC	CASSYRQDGETQYF
TRBV6-1	TRBD2	TRBJ2-5	NA	TGTGCCAGCAGTGGGGGGATCTCTGAACTAGCGGGTTGGGAGACCCAGTACTTC	CASSGGISELAGWETQYF
TRBV4-1	NA	TRBJ1-4	NA	TGCGCCAGCAAGAGGGGAGCTAATGAAAAACTGTTTTTT	CASKRGANEKLFF
TRBV11-2	NA	TRBJ2-3	once	TGTGCCAGCAGCTTTGAAGGGGGAGGGCCAGTAGATACGCAGTATTTT	CASSFEGGGPVDTQYF
TRBV7-2	NA	TRBJ2-5	NA	TGTGCCAGCAGCTCGGGACCGTCCGAGACCCAGTACTTC	CASSSGPSETQYF
TRBV29-1	NA	TRBJ2-3	NA	TGCAGCGGCGCCGACACAGATACGCAGTATTTT	CSGADTDTQYF
TRBV30	NA	TRBJ2-3	NA	TGTGCCTGGAGTGTAGGGTTTTCCGCCGGGCTGCTCGGCACAGATACGCAGTATTTT	CAWSVGFSAGLLGTDTQYF
TRBV11-2	TRBD1	TRBJ1-2	NA	TGTGCCAGCAGCTTAGGTGGGACAGGGGGAGGCTACACCTTC	CASSLGGTGGGYTF
TRBV5-1	TRBD2	TRBJ2-3	NA	TGCGCCAGCAGCGCGACTAGCGGGGGATCGTCAGATACGCAGTATTTT	CASSATSGGSSDTQYF
TRBV5-1	TRBD2	TRBJ2-3	NA	TGCGCCAGCAGCAGACCGGGACTAGCAGACACAGATACGCAGTATTTT	CASSRPGLADTDTQYF
TRBV6-5	TRBD1	TRBJ1-2	NA	TGTGCCATCGCGCGGAATGCCGGGACAGGGGATGGCTACACCTTC	CAIARNAGTGDGYTF
TRBV6-1	NA	TRBJ1-3	NA	TGTGCCAGCAGTGATAGACCGTCACCTGGAAACACCATATATTTT	CASSDRPSPGNTIYF
TRBV20-1	NA	TRBJ1-1	NA	TGCAGCCCGGGGCTTGGTGAAGCTTTCTTT	CSPGLGEAFF
TRBV6-6	TRBD2	TRBJ2-7	NA	TGTGCCAGCAGTTTTAGCGGGGAAACCTACGAGCAGTACTTC	CASSFSGETYEQYF
TRBV11-2	NA	TRBJ2-7	NA	TGTGCCAGCAGACGTGGGGGGATCTCCTACGAGCAGTACTTC	CASRRGGISYEQYF
TRBV18	TRBD1	TRBJ2-7	NA	TGTGCCAGCTCACCAGGACAGGGCCGGTACGAGCAGTACTTC	CASSPGQGRYEQYF